This TCR beta chain appears in the sequencing data of a study of blood T cell repertoires in COVID-19. On the study more broadly: The United States, Italy and Spain were the sources of the acute and convalescent COVID-19 samples. T cells, B-cell-depleted T cells, or PBMCs supplied cDNA or gDNA.

Some clones are missing from TCRdb's copy, which holds only in-frame ones; the method was immunoSEQ multiplex PCR. The repertoire consists of more than 300,000 clones, with roughly four fifths occurring once and the leading ten covering 5% to 5.5%. Clinical history reported by participants formed the basis on which cohorts were assigned. Resolution of symptoms, clearance, or two negative PCRs was present in recovered Cohort 3 donors. The V end lost 5 bases, the J end lost 7 bases, and 12 bases lay between the germline ends. Per germline, CDR1 MNHEY and CDR2 SMNVEV (reference sequence). The CDR3 sequence is 13 residues long.

The receptor comes from a woman aged 45-59 years who had recovered from COVID-19. Sequencing input: PBMCs or T cells enriched from blood (not recorded which). This chain joins TRBV27 and TRBJ2-1; D remains unclear. The CDR3 is CASSDLVENEQFF. CDR3 DNA sequence: TGTGCCAGCAGTGACCTAGTGGAGAATGAGCAGTTCTTC.